Listed below are T cell receptor beta chains from one sample, sequenced in a study of cytomegalovirus exposure and HLA in healthy donors. The table came from immunoSEQ multiplex PCR; TCRdb's copy has only in-frame clones and leaves some out. This table holds roughly 230,000 clones, nearly 95% found once. The material sequenced was PBMCs. Receptors originate from a girl under 10 years old in good health and CMV-seronegative. CDR3s include the opening cysteine and the closing phenylalanine or tryptophan. D genes are given only for firm matches. The size entry is marked missing in some rows and otherwise reads once, few, many or a size class.

>TRBJ1-1|NA|NA|TRBV30
CAWSVAGNTEAFF
TGTGCCTGGAGTGTAGCGGGGAACACTGAAGCTTTCTTT
>TRBJ1-1|NA|NA|TRBV5-4
CASTYAGNTEAFF
TGTGCCAGCACATATGCAGGGAACACTGAAGCTTTCTTT
>TRBJ1-2|once|NA|TRBV27
CASSLERGHGYTF
TGTGCCAGCAGTTTAGAGCGGGGGCATGGCTACACCTTC
>TRBJ2-1|NA|NA|TRBV11-2
CASSQNVRAGYYNEQFF
TGTGCCAGCAGTCAAAACGTGAGAGCAGGATATTACAATGAGCAGTTCTTC
>TRBJ2-7|NA|TRBD2|TRBV10-2
CASSRDLAGSYEQYF
TGCGCCAGCAGCCGGGACCTAGCGGGTTCCTACGAGCAGTACTTC
>TRBJ2-7|NA|TRBD1|TRBV23-1
CASSQSPLPRDRGHRLAYEQYF
TGCGCCAGCAGTCAATCCCCCCTCCCCCGGGACAGGGGACACAGACTAGCCTACGAGCAGTACTTC
>TRBJ1-4|NA|TRBD1|TRBV28
CASSLPSGQGNEKLFF
TGTGCCAGCAGTCTACCCAGCGGACAGGGGAATGAAAAACTGTTTTTT
>TRBJ1-3|NA|TRBD1|TRBV4-1
CASSQEGPGQLLNTIYF
TGCGCCAGCAGCCAAGAAGGACCGGGACAGCTGTTAAACACCATATATTTT
>TRBJ2-1|NA|TRBD2|TRBV30
CAWSPGLAVNEQFF
TGTGCCTGGTCCCCGGGACTAGCAGTCAATGAGCAGTTCTTC
>TRBJ2-7|NA|TRBD2|TRBV5-4
CASSSSTSAEYEQYF
TGTGCCAGCAGCTCGTCGACTAGCGCAGAATACGAGCAGTACTTC
>TRBJ2-3|NA|NA|TRBV4-2
CASRIGDTQYF
TGTGCCAGCCGGATCGGGGATACGCAGTATTTT
>TRBJ2-5|NA|NA|TRBV28
CASSLMRGVLYF
TGTGCCAGCAGTTTGATGCGTGGTGTGCTGTACTTC
>TRBJ2-7|NA|NA|TRBV15
CATSIIRGYEQYF
TGTGCCACCAGCATCATCAGGGGATACGAGCAGTACTTC
>TRBJ2-7|few|TRBD1|TRBV28
CASSSTGNEQYF
TGTGCCAGCAGTTCGACAGGGAACGAGCAGTACTTC
>TRBJ2-3|NA|TRBD2|TRBV28
CATRVWGGDTQYF
TGTGCCACCCGAGTCTGGGGGGGAGATACGCAGTATTTT
>TRBJ2-5|NA|TRBD2|TRBV5-1
CASSLGGGLEGQETQYF
TGCGCCAGCAGCTTGGGGGGAGGACTAGAGGGCCAAGAGACCCAGTACTTC
>TRBJ2-7|NA|TRBD1|TRBV10-2
CASSEPDRGYEQYF
TGCGCCAGCAGTGAGCCCGACAGGGGCTACGAGCAGTACTTC
>TRBJ1-1|NA|NA|TRBV14
CASSLIGTPNTEAFF
TGTGCCAGCAGCCTGATCGGGACTCCGAACACTGAAGCTTTCTTT
>TRBJ2-1|NA|TRBD2|TRBV9
CASSQRGGSYNEQFF
TGTGCCAGCAGCCAGCGGGGGGGCTCCTACAATGAGCAGTTCTTC
>TRBJ2-2|NA|NA|TRBV6-5
CASSYSQGSGELFF
TGTGCCAGCAGTTACTCTCAGGGGTCCGGGGAGCTGTTTTTT
>TRBJ2-7|NA|TRBD2|TRBV7-3
CASSLGLAGHEQYF
TGTGCCAGCAGCTTAGGACTAGCGGGGCACGAGCAGTACTTC
>TRBJ2-5|NA|TRBD1|TRBV7-6
CASSPGTGKETQYF
TGTGCCAGCAGCCCCGGGACAGGCAAAGAGACCCAGTACTTC
>TRBJ1-1|NA|TRBD1|TRBV18
CASSSGQGTEAFF
TGTGCCAGCTCCTCGGGACAGGGGACTGAAGCTTTCTTT
>TRBJ2-7|once|TRBD1|TRBV6-6
CASSSRDSSYEQYF
TGTGCCAGCAGTTCCCGGGACAGTTCCTACGAGCAGTACTTC
>TRBJ2-3|NA|NA|TRBV27
CASSFAGSTDTQYF
TGTGCCAGCAGTTTCGCGGGGAGCACAGATACGCAGTATTTT
>TRBJ2-7|NA|NA|TRBV7-2
CASSLQRVQGEQYF
TGTGCCAGCAGCTTACAAAGGGTTCAGGGGGAGCAGTACTTC
>TRBJ2-7|once|TRBD2|TRBV19
CASRREAGYEQYF
TGTGCCAGTAGGCGGGAGGCGGGCTACGAGCAGTACTTC
>TRBJ2-1|NA|NA|TRBV11-2
CASSLDAASYNEQFF
TGTGCCAGCAGCTTAGACGCGGCCTCCTACAATGAGCAGTTCTTC
>TRBJ1-1|NA|NA|TRBV14
CASSQDRALRGGRNTEAFF
TGTGCCAGCAGCCAAGATCGAGCTTTACGGGGAGGCAGGAACACTGAAGCTTTCTTT
>TRBJ2-7|NA|TRBD2|TRBV25-1
CASSPGGLAGLKNRYF
TGTGCCAGCAGCCCTGGAGGACTAGCGGGTCTCAAGAACCGGTACTTC
>TRBJ2-7|once|NA|TRBV7-8
CASSPRRQGKDEQYF
TGTGCCAGCAGCCCCCGCCGGCAGGGTAAGGACGAGCAGTACTTC
>TRBJ1-4|NA|NA|TRBV27
CASGYSGRNEKLFF
TGTGCCAGCGGTTACAGCGGACGGAATGAAAAACTGTTTTTC
>TRBJ2-7|NA|TRBD2|TRBV5-1
CASSLREGPYEQYF
TGCGCCAGCAGCTTGCGGGAGGGCCCCTACGAGCAGTACTTC
>TRBJ2-7|NA|NA|TRBV27
CASRPGGGWIIYEQYF
TGTGCCAGCAGACCCGGGGGAGGCTGGATTATCTACGAGCAGTACTTC
>TRBJ2-2|NA|TRBD2|TRBV27
CASRVAGGSSPGELFF
TGTGCCAGCAGGGTAGCGGGAGGGTCGAGCCCCGGGGAGCTGTTTTTT
>TRBJ2-5|NA|TRBD2|TRBV6-1
CASSEYDGRAFNDF
TGTGCCAGCAGTGAATACGACGGGAGGGCCTTTAATGACTTC
>TRBJ2-1|NA|NA|TRBV15
CATSTTLRRDSEQFF
TGTGCCACCAGCACCACCCTTCGGCGGGACAGTGAGCAGTTCTTC
>TRBJ2-7|once|NA|TRBV27
CASSLSGHIGTYEQYF
TGTGCCAGCAGTTTATCCGGACACATAGGAACCTACGAGCAGTACTTC
>TRBJ2-2|NA|TRBD2|TRBV19
CASTGGWDTGELFF
TGTGCCAGTACCGGGGGGTGGGACACCGGGGAGCTGTTTTTT
>TRBJ2-7|NA|NA|TRBV19
CASSIGREKREDEQYF
TGTGCCAGTAGTATCGGTAGGGAAAAAAGGGAGGACGAGCAGTACTTC
>TRBJ2-1|NA|TRBD1|TRBV5-6
CASRPGTGLNEQFF
TGTGCCAGCAGACCCGGGACAGGTCTAAATGAGCAGTTCTTC
>TRBJ2-3|once|NA|TRBV9
CASSVATGWADTQYF
TGTGCCAGCAGCGTAGCTACAGGGTGGGCAGATACGCAGTATTTT
>TRBJ1-5|NA|TRBD1|TRBV10-3
CATQQDRVSNQPQHF
TGTGCCACCCAACAGGACAGGGTTTCCAATCAGCCCCAGCATTTT
>TRBJ2-2|NA|NA|TRBV29-1
CSVDRGTNTGELFF
TGCAGCGTTGACAGGGGTACGAACACCGGGGAGCTGTTTTTT
>TRBJ2-7|once|NA|TRBV6-5
CASSYSIANEQYF
TGTGCCAGCAGTTACTCGATAGCGAACGAGCAGTACTTC
>TRBJ2-5|NA|NA|TRBV5-6
CASSSQMDSRRELTQYF
TGTGCCAGCAGCTCCCAAATGGACAGCCGAAGGGAACTGACCCAGTACTTC
>TRBJ1-1|NA|NA|TRBV20-1
CSALWDKESFF
TGCAGTGCTCTGTGGGACAAGGAATCTTTCTTT
>TRBJ1-4|NA|TRBD1|TRBV28
CASSFNRGRGEKLFF
TGTGCCAGCAGTTTTAACAGGGGTCGTGGGGAAAAACTGTTTTTT
>TRBJ2-3|NA|TRBD2|TRBV6-5
CATKGGSSDTQYF
TGTGCCACCAAAGGCGGGAGCTCAGATACGCAGTATTTT
>TRBJ1-2|once|TRBD1|TRBV7-9
CASSLGVGTGSRYTF
TGTGCCAGCAGCTTAGGGGTCGGGACAGGGAGCCGCTACACCTTC
>TRBJ2-5|NA|NA|TRBV27
CASSRGQQETQYF
TGTGCCAGCAGTAGAGGGCAGCAAGAGACCCAGTACTTC